This T cell receptor (beta chain) appears in the sequencing data of a study of T cell changes during pregnancy in multiple sclerosis. The germline V gene has CDR1 SGHTA and CDR2 FQGNSA. The length of the CDR3 is 14 residues. Trimming cost V 3 bases and J 8 bases, with 14 bases left between them. Profiling relied on immunoSEQ multiplex PCR, and the TCRdb table lists in-frame clones only, not all of them. The sample consists of around 48,000 clones, approximately 92% of them appearing once. The chain combines TRBV7-2 with TRBJ2-1; D is possibly TRBD1 (6 bases). Sequencing was performed on CD4+ T cells from peripheral blood mononuclear cells, taken in the third trimester of pregnancy. The origin of this receptor is a female donor with multiple sclerosis, enrolled in a pregnancy study. The CDR3 loop reads CASSLSGGKDEQFF. CDR3 DNA: TGTGCCAGCAGCTTGAGTGGGGGCAAGGATGAGCAGTTCTTC.